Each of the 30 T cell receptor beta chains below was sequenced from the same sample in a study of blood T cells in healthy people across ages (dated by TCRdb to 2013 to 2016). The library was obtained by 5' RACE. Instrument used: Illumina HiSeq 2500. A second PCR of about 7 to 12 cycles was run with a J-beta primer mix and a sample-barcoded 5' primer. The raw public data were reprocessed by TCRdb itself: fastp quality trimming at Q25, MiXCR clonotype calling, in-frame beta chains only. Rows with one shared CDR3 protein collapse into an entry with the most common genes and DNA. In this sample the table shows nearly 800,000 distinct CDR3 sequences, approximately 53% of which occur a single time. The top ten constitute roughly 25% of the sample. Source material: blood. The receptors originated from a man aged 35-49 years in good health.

The CDR3, as DNA: TGCGCCAGCAGCCAAGGACTGCGGGGCTACGAGCAGTACTTC. Translated: CASSQGLRGYEQYF. V and J are TRBV4-1 and TRBJ2-7; D is possibly TRBD2 (6 bases). Germline CDR1 MGHRA, CDR2 YSYEKL. CDR3 length: 14 residues. Trimming pared 1 base from V and 3 bases from J, leaving 10 bases between.

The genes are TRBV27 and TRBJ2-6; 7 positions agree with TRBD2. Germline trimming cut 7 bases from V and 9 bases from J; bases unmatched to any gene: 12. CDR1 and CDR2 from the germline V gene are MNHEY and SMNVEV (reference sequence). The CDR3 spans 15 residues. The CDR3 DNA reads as TGTGCCAGCACGGGGGGAATAACCCTATACAACGTCCTGACTTTC. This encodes CASTGGITLYNVLTF.

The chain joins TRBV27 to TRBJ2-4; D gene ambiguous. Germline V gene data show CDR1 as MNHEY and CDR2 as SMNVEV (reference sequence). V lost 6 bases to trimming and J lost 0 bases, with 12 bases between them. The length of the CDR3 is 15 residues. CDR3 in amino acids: CASSGLPLAKNIQYF. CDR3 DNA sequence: TGTGCCAGCAGCGGGCTGCCTCTAGCCAAAAACATTCAGTACTTC.

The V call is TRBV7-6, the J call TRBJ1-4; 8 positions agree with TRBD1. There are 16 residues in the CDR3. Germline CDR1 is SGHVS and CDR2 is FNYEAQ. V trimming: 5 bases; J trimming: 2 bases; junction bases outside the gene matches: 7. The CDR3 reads CASSTTGGPTNEKLFF. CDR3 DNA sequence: TGTGCCAGCAGCACAACAGGGGGTCCCACTAATGAAAAACTGTTTTTT. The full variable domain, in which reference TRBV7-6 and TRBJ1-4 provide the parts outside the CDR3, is GAGVSQSPRYKVTKRGQDVALRCDPISGHVSLYWYRQALGQGPEFLTYFNYEAQQDKSGLPNDRFSAERPEGSISTLTIQRTEQRDSAMYRCASSTTGGPTNEKLFFGSGTQLSVL.

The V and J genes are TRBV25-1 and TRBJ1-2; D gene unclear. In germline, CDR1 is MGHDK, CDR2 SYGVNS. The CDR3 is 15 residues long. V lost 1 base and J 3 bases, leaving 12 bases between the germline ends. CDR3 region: CASSEFGTAYYGYTF. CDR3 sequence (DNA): TGTGCCAGCAGTGAATTCGGAACAGCTTACTATGGCTACACCTTC.

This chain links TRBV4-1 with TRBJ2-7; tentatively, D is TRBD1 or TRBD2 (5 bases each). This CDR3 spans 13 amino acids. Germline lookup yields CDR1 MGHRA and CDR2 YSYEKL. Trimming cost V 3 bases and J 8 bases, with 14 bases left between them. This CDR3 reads CASSQDPRDQQYF. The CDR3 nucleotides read TGCGCCAGCAGCCAGGATCCCAGGGACCAGCAGTACTTC.

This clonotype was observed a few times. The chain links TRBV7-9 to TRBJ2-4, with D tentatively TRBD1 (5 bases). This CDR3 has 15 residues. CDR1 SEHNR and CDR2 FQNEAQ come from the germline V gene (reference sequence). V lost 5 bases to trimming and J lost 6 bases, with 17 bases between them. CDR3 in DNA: TGTGCCAGCAGCCCACAGGCTGGGTCGGGAAACATTCAGTACTTC. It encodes CASSPQAGSGNIQYF.

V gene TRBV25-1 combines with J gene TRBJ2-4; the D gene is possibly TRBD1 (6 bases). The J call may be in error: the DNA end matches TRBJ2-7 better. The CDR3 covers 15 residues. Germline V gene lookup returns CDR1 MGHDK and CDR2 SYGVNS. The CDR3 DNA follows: TGTGCCAGCAGTGGAAACAGGGTGGGCTCCTACGAGCAGTACTTC. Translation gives CASSGNRVGSYEQYF.

The CDR3 spells CASSPRLAGGEVEQFF. CDR3 nucleotide sequence: TGTGCCAGCAGTCCCAGACTAGCGGGAGGCGAGGTGGAGCAGTTCTTC. The chain combines TRBV2 with TRBJ2-1; 13 bases line up with TRBD2. V lost 5 bases and J lost 10; bases outside the gene matches: 11. The CDR3 runs 16 residues. The germline V gene has CDR1 SNHLY and CDR2 FYNNEI. Looking up the rest from reference TRBV2 and TRBJ2-1 gives the full variable domain: EPEVTQTPSHQVTQMGQEVILRCVPISNHLYFYWYRQILGQKVEFLVSFYNNEISEKSEIFDDQFSVERPDGSNFTLKIRSTKLEDSAMYFCASSPRLAGGEVEQFFGPGTRLTVL.

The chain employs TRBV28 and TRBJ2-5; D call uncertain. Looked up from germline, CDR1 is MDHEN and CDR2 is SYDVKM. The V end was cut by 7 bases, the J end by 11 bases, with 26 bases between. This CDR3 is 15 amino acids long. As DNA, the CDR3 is TGTGCCAGCACCCCCCTCGATCGAGTGCTACATGAGCAGTACTTC. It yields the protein CASTPLDRVLHEQYF.

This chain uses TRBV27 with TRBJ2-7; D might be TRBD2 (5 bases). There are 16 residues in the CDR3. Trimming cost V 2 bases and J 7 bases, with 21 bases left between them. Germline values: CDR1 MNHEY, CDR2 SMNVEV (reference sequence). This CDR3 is CASSLRPSPPSGEQYF. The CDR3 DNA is TGTGCCAGCAGTTTAAGGCCCAGTCCCCCCTCGGGAGAGCAGTACTTC.

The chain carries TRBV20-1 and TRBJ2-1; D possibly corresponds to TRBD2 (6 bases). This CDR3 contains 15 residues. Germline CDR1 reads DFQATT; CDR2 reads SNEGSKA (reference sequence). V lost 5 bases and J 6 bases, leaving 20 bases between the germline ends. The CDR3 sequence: CSARRRGGLANEQFF. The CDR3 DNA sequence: TGCAGTGCTCGACGGCGGGGCGGACTTGCCAATGAGCAGTTCTTC.

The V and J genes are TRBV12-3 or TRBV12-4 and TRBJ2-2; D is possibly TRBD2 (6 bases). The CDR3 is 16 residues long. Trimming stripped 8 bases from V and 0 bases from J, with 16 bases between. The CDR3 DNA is TGTGCCAGCTCCCCCTGGAGGGCTTCGAACACCGGGGAGCTGTTTTTT. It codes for CASSPWRASNTGELFF.

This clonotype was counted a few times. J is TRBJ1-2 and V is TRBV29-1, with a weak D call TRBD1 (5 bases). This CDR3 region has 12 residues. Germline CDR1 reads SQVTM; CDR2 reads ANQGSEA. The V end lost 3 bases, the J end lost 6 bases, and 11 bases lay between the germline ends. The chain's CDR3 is CSVEGQGNGYTF. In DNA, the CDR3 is TGCAGCGTTGAGGGGCAGGGTAATGGCTACACCTTC.

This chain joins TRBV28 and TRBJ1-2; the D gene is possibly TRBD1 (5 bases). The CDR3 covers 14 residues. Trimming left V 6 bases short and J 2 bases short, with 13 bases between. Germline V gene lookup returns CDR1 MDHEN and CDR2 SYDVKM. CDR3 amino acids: CASRQPDRNYGYTF. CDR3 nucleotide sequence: TGTGCCAGCAGACAGCCCGACAGAAACTATGGCTACACCTTC.

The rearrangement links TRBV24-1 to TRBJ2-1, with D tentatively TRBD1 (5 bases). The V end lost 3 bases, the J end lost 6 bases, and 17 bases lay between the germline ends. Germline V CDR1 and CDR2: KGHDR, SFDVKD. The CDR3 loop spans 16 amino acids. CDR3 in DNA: TGTGCCACCAGTGATGTACCTACCCCAGGGTCCAATGAGCAGTTCTTC. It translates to CATSDVPTPGSNEQFF.

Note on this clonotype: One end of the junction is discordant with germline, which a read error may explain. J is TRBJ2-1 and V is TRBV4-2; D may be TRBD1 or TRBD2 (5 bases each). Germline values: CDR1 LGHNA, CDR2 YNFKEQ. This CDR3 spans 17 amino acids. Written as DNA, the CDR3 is TGTGTCAGCAGCCCAAGGGACGGGGCAAGCTCCTACAATGAGCAGTTCTTC. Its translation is CVSSPRDGASSYNEQFF.

CDR3: CASSSLKVGTQYF. As DNA, the CDR3 is TGTGCCAGCAGCTCATTGAAAGTCGGTACGCAGTATTTT. The gene calls are TRBV11-2 and TRBJ2-3; D ambiguous. V was cut by 4 bases and J by 8 bases, with 13 bases left in between. Germline assignment: CDR1 SGHAT and CDR2 FQNNGV. The CDR3 spans 13 residues.

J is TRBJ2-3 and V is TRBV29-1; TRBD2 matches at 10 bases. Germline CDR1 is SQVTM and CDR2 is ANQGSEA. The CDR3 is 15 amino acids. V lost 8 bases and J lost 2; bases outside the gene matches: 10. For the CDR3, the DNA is TGCAGCACCGCTCTAGCGGGGGTAGTCACAGATACGCAGTATTTT. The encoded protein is CSTALAGVVTDTQYF.

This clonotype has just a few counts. The CDR3 bases are TGTGCCAGCAGTTTAGAAGGCGGAAACACAGATACGCAGTATTTT. Translated: CASSLEGGNTDTQYF. The chain carries TRBV12-3 or TRBV12-4 and TRBJ2-3; unclear D gene. CDR3 length: 15 residues. V dropped 1 base and J dropped 2 bases, with 10 bases sitting between them.

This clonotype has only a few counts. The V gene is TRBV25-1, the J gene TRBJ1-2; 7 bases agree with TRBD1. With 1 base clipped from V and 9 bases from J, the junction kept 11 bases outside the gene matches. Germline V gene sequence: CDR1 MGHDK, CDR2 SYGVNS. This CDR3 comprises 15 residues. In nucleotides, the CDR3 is TGTGCCAGCAGTGAATGGGGACAGCTGATTAGTAGCTACACCTTC. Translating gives CASSEWGQLISSYTF.

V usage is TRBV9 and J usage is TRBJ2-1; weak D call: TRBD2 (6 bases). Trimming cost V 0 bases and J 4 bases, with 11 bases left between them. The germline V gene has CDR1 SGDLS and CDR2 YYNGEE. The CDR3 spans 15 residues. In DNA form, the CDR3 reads TGTGCCAGCAGCGTAGAGGCTAGCGCTTACAATGAGCAGTTCTTC. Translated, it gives CASSVEASAYNEQFF.

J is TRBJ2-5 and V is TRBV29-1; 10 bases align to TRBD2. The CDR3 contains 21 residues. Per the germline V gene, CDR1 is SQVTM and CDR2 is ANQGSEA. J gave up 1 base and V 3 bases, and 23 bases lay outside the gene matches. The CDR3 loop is CSVDGPRPRTSGLLPQETQYF. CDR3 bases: TGCAGCGTTGACGGGCCACGTCCGAGGACTAGCGGACTCCTTCCCCAAGAGACCCAGTACTTC.

CDR3 sequence (DNA): TGTGCCAGCAGCCCGACGGTAGATACGCAGTATTTT. This encodes CASSPTVDTQYF. The rearrangement joins TRBV7-2 to TRBJ2-3; D gene ambiguous. This CDR3 is built from 12 residues. Germline CDR1 reads SGHTA; CDR2 reads FQGNSA. V was clipped by 5 bases and J by 5 bases, with 8 bases between them.

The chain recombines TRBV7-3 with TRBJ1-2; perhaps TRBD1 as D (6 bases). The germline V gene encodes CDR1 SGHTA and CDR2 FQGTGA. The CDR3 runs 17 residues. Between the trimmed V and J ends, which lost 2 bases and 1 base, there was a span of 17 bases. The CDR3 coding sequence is TGTGCCAGCAGCTTAGGCTCGCGGAGGGGGGATAACTATGGCTACACCTTC. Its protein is CASSLGSRRGDNYGYTF. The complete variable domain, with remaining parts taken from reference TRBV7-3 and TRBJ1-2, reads GAGVSQTPSNKVTEKGKYVELRCDPISGHTALYWYRQSLGQGPEFLIYFQGTGAADDSGLPNDRFFAVRPEGSVSTLKIQRTERGDSAVYLCASSLGSRRGDNYGYTFGSGTRLTVV.

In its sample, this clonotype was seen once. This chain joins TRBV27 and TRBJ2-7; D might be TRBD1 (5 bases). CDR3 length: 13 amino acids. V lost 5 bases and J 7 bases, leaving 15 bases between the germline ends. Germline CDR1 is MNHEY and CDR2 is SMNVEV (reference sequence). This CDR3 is CASSPRVFGEQYF. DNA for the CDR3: TGTGCCAGCAGTCCCAGGGTGTTCGGTGAGCAGTACTTC.

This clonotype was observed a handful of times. CDR3 in amino acids: CSAKVQGAQEQYF. For the CDR3, the DNA is TGCAGTGCTAAGGTCCAGGGGGCTCAGGAGCAGTACTTC. The V and J genes are TRBV20-1 and TRBJ2-7; 8 positions agree with TRBD1. Germline V gives CDR1 DFQATT, CDR2 SNEGSKA (reference sequence). J lost 7 bases, V lost 4 bases, and 9 bases had no gene match. This CDR3 is built from 13 residues.

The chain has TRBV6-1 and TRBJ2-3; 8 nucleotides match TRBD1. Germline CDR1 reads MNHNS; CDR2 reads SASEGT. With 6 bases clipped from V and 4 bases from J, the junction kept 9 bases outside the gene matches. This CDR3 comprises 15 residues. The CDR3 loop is CASRVGTGIADTQYF. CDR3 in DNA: TGTGCCAGCAGGGTCGGGACAGGTATCGCAGATACGCAGTATTTT.

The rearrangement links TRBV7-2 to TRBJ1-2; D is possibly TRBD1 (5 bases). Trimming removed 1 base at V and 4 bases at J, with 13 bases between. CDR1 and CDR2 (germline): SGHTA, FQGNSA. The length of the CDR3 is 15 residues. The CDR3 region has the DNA TGTGCCAGCAGCTTAGTCCTCGGGGGAGGCTATGGCTACACCTTC. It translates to CASSLVLGGGYGYTF.

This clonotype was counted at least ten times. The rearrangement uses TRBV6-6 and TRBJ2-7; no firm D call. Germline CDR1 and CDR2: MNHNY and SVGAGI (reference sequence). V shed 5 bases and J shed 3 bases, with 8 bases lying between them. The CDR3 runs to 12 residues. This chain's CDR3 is CASSMDGYEQYF. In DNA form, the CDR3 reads TGTGCCAGCAGTATGGACGGCTACGAGCAGTACTTC.